The next 25 T cell receptor beta chains were all read from a single sample in a study of cytomegalovirus exposure and HLA in healthy donors. The PCR made use of 60 Vbeta and 13 Jbeta primers. TCRdb keeps only in-frame clones here, not all; method: immunoSEQ multiplex PCR. The sample yields 85,000 to 120,000 clones, roughly 82% seen once. Sequencing was carried out using PBMCs. Receptors originate from a male donor in good health and CMV-seropositive.

V gene TRBV20-1 combines with J gene TRBJ2-3; D is uncertain. The CDR3 length is 11 residues. V lost 6 bases to trimming and J lost 1 base, with 5 bases between them. CDR1 and CDR2 (germline): DFQATT, SNEGSKA (reference sequence). Written as DNA, the CDR3 is TGCAGTGCCTCGGGCACAGATACGCAGTATTTT. This translates into CSASGTDTQYF.

The chain carries TRBV27 and TRBJ2-7, with D perhaps matching TRBD1 (6 bases). The CDR3 length is 16 residues. Looked up from germline, CDR1 is MNHEY and CDR2 is SMNVEV (reference sequence). Trimming pared 4 bases from V and 2 bases from J, leaving 18 bases between. The CDR3 DNA follows: TGTGCCAGCAGTTCCGGAGGACAGCCGGCGGCCTACGAGCAGTACTTC. It is translated as CASSSGGQPAAYEQYF.

The rearrangement uses TRBV7-8 and TRBJ2-5, with 7 bases identical to TRBD1. The CDR3 contains 13 residues. After removal of 4 bases from V and 5 bases from J, the junction contained 4 bases not matched to a gene. CDR1 is SGHVS and CDR2 is FQNEAQ in the germline V gene. CDR3 bases: TGTGCCAGCAGCTCAGACAGGGCTGAGACCCAGTACTTC. It translates to CASSSDRAETQYF.

V and J are TRBV6-6 and TRBJ2-7; perhaps TRBD2 as D (6 bases). V lost 5 bases to trimming and J lost 4 bases, with 15 bases between them. Looked up from germline, CDR1 is MNHNY and CDR2 is SVGAGI (reference sequence). The length of the CDR3 is 14 residues. The CDR3 DNA reads as TGTGCCAGCAGTCCTCCGAGGGCGGGGTACGAGCAGTACTTC. Its translation is CASSPPRAGYEQYF.

This clone has more than one count but fewer than ten. The chain joins TRBV6-5 to TRBJ1-2; D may be TRBD1 (6 bases). With 8 bases removed from V and 4 bases from J, the gap between germline ends came to 17 bases. The CDR3 contains 14 residues. Germline assignment: CDR1 MNHEY and CDR2 SVGAGI. The CDR3 reads CASARGGQGYGYTF. The CDR3 DNA sequence: TGTGCCAGCGCTAGGGGGGGGCAGGGCTATGGCTACACCTTC.

The chain recombines TRBV2 with TRBJ2-1, with D maybe TRBD2 (5 bases). The CDR3 totals 15 residues. Germline CDR1 is SNHLY and CDR2 is FYNNEI. The V end lost 3 bases, the J end lost 1 base, and 10 bases lay between the germline ends. In nucleotides, the CDR3 is TGTGCCAGCAGTGACCCTAGGAGGTCCTACAATGAGCAGTTCTTC. Protein product: CASSDPRRSYNEQFF.

This chain connects TRBV7-6 to TRBJ1-2, with D perhaps matching TRBD1 (5 bases). Trimming took 2 bases from V and 0 from J, leaving 19 bases between them. The CDR3 is 18 residues long. CDR1 and CDR2 (germline): SGHVS, FNYEAQ. The CDR3 nucleotides are TGTGCCAGCAGCTTACCCCGACGGGGGACGGTAGCTAACTATGGCTACACCTTC. This encodes CASSLPRRGTVANYGYTF.

This rearrangement joins TRBV30 to TRBJ2-1; 7 bases agree with TRBD2. The CDR3 spans 15 residues. The germline gives CDR1 GTSNPN, CDR2 SVGIG (reference sequence). The CDR3 DNA sequence: TGTGCTAGTTCTAGCGGAGCTAGCTCCTACAATGAGCAGTTCTTC. This codes for CASSSGASSYNEQFF.

V usage is TRBV27 and J usage is TRBJ2-1, with D perhaps TRBD2 (6 bases). The CDR3 is 12 amino acids. In germline, CDR1 is MNHEY, CDR2 SMNVEV (reference sequence). Trimming took 2 bases from V and 10 from J, leaving 9 bases between them. The CDR3 spells CASSLGRREQFF. CDR3 coding DNA: TGTGCCAGCAGTTTAGGGAGGAGAGAGCAGTTCTTC.

The chain couples TRBV19 to TRBJ2-7, with 8 bases that match TRBD2. With V trimmed by 2 bases and J by 5 bases, 5 bases remained unmatched. The CDR3 covers 14 residues. Germline-derived CDR1 and CDR2 are LNHDA and SQIVND (reference sequence). This chain's CDR3 is CASSISGTSDEQYF. CDR3 nucleotides: TGTGCCAGTAGTATATCCGGGACTAGTGACGAGCAGTACTTC.

This clone has a single count. The chain has TRBV19 and TRBJ1-1; D uncertain. This CDR3 spans 13 amino acids. The ends were cut back, 4 bases at V and 2 bases at J, with 8 bases in the middle. Germline assignment: CDR1 LNHDA and CDR2 SQIVND (reference sequence). In DNA, the CDR3 is TGTGCCAGTAGTAATGAGGGAAACACTGAAGCTTTCTTT. Its protein product is CASSNEGNTEAFF.

The chain is built from TRBV11-1 and TRBJ2-1, with 9 bases matching TRBD1. CDR1 and CDR2 (germline): SGHAT, FQDESV (reference sequence). Germline trimming cut 5 bases from V and 4 bases from J; bases unmatched to any gene: 6. The CDR3 contains 15 residues. The CDR3 here is CASSDRDRAYNEQFF. CDR3 DNA sequence: TGTGCCAGCAGCGACCGGGACAGGGCTTACAATGAGCAGTTCTTC.

The CDR3 sequence: CASSLDLRLMNTEAFF. The CDR3, as DNA: TGTGCCAGCAGCTTAGATTTGAGGTTAATGAACACTGAAGCTTTCTTT. The gene calls are TRBV11-2 and TRBJ1-1, with unresolved D. Trimming removed 0 bases at V and 0 bases at J, with 11 bases between. CDR3 length equals 16 residues. Germline CDR1 is SGHAT and CDR2 is FQNNGV.

This clone showed up just once. The chain links TRBV5-1 to TRBJ1-1; 7 positions agree with TRBD1. The CDR3 sequence is 14 residues long. Germline CDR1 is SGHRS and CDR2 is YFSETQ. J was trimmed by 0 bases and V by 4 bases; bases with no gene match: 3. The CDR3 protein is CASSLGTVNTEAFF. Here the CDR3 DNA reads TGCGCCAGCAGCCTCGGGACAGTGAACACTGAAGCTTTCTTT.

V gene TRBV6-5 combines with J gene TRBJ1-1, with 10 bases identical to TRBD1. The CDR3 is 14 residues long. V lost 5 bases and J lost 6; bases outside the gene matches: 6. CDR1 and CDR2 from the germline V gene are MNHEY and SVGAGI. The CDR3 nucleotides read TGTGCCAGCAGTGAAGACAGGGGGCACGCTGAAGCTTTCTTT. This codes for CASSEDRGHAEAFF.

This chain links TRBV18 with TRBJ2-1; D is unclear. The CDR3 has 16 residues. Germline values: CDR1 KGHSH, CDR2 LQKENI. Trimming cost V 6 bases and J 4 bases, with 19 bases left between them. The CDR3 DNA reads as TGTGCCAGCTCGGCGGTCTTAACGGAAGATTACAATGAGCAGTTCTTC. It is translated as CASSAVLTEDYNEQFF.

This clone turned up a few times. At one end the junction does not follow the germline gene, possibly because of a read error. V and J are TRBV7-9 and TRBJ2-7, with D perhaps TRBD1 (6 bases). This CDR3 contains 17 residues. Per the germline V gene, CDR1 is SEHNR and CDR2 is FQNEAQ (reference sequence). The CDR3 here is CSSSFGPGVSNAYEQYF. CDR3 nucleotides: TGTTCCAGCAGCTTTGGTCCAGGGGTCTCGAACGCCTACGAGCAGTACTTC.

The CDR3 bases are TGTGCCAGCAGCTTCCTAGCGGGGTTAGATACGCAGTATTTT. Its protein is CASSFLAGLDTQYF. This chain joins TRBV5-8 and TRBJ2-3, with TRBD2 identical over 9 bases. The CDR3 runs to 14 residues. The germline V gene encodes CDR1 SGHTS and CDR2 YDEGEE. V trimming: 2 bases; J trimming: 5 bases; junction bases outside the gene matches: 3.

The rearrangement uses TRBV29-1 and TRBJ2-1; tentative D call: TRBD2 (6 bases). The CDR3 covers 14 residues. Germline V gives CDR1 SQVTM, CDR2 ANQGSEA. The germline V and J ends were trimmed by 3 bases and 8 bases, with 17 bases remaining between them. In DNA form, the CDR3 reads TGCAGCGTTGAGAGGAGGGGTGTATTGGATGAGCAGTTCTTC. This gives the protein CSVERRGVLDEQFF.

The CDR3 nucleotides read TGTGCCAGCACCCTGTCCCCGAACACCGGGGAGCTGTTTTTT. Its translation is CASTLSPNTGELFF. The gene calls are TRBV28 and TRBJ2-2; D gene ambiguous. The CDR3 runs 14 residues. Germline assignment: CDR1 MDHEN and CDR2 SYDVKM. Between the trimmed V and J ends, which lost 7 bases and 0 bases, there was a span of 9 bases.

The CDR3 here is CATSPRSGRGETQYF. DNA for the CDR3: TGTGCCACCAGCCCAAGGTCCGGGCGCGGGGAGACCCAGTACTTC. The chain joins TRBV15 to TRBJ2-5; the D gene is possibly TRBD2 (5 bases). Looked up from germline, CDR1 is LNHNV and CDR2 is YYDKDF (reference sequence). Trimming stripped 5 bases from V and 5 bases from J, with 18 bases between. CDR3 length: 15 amino acids.

This chain links TRBV5-6 with TRBJ2-5, with D possibly matching TRBD2 (6 bases). Trimming pared 4 bases from V and 1 base from J, leaving 11 bases between. This CDR3 contains 14 residues. Germline V gene lookup returns CDR1 SGHDT and CDR2 YYEEEE. The CDR3 DNA is TGTGCCAGCAGCAGACCGGGACTCCAAGAGACCCAGTACTTC. Protein sequence: CASSRPGLQETQYF.

The chain uses TRBV27 and TRBJ2-7; 14 bases map to TRBD2. The CDR3 sequence is 17 residues long. Germline CDR1 is MNHEY and CDR2 is SMNVEV (reference sequence). Germline trimming cut 4 bases from V and 2 bases from J; bases unmatched to any gene: 7. DNA of the CDR3: TGTGCCAGCAGTTCCCCCGGACTAGCGGGGGGCGCCTACGAGCAGTACTTC. Protein: CASSSPGLAGGAYEQYF.

The CDR3 reads CASDRGTNNEQFF. The DNA for the CDR3 is TGTGCCAGCGACAGGGGGACAAACAATGAGCAGTTCTTC. The chain recombines TRBV5-6 with TRBJ2-1, with 9 nucleotides matching TRBD1. The CDR3 consists of 13 residues. Germline CDR1 reads SGHDT; CDR2 reads YYEEEE. Unmatched junction bases numbered 4, after V lost 7 bases and J lost 5 bases.

J is TRBJ2-1 and V is TRBV5-8; D may be TRBD2 (6 bases). The germline CDR1 and CDR2 sequences are SGHTS and YDEGEE. CDR3 size: 15 residues. V was trimmed by 3 bases and J by 12 bases, leaving 22 bases between them. DNA for the CDR3: TGTGCCAGCAGCTCCCGACGTAGCGGAATCCGGTGGCAGTTCTTC. Its protein product is CASSSRRSGIRWQFF.